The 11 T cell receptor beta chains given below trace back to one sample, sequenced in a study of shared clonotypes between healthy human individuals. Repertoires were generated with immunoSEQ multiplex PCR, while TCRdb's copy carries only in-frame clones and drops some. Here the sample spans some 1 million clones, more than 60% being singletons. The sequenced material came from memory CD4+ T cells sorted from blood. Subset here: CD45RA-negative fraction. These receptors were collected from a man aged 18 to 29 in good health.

CDR3 residues: CASSIGGNTIYF. DNA of the CDR3: TGTGCCAGCAGTATCGGTGGAAACACCATATATTTT. The chain uses TRBV6-1 and TRBJ1-3; no reliable D call. Trimming shortened V by 5 bases and J by 3 bases, and 5 bases separated the two germline ends. The CDR3 length is 12 residues. Germline CDR1 and CDR2: MNHNS and SASEGT.

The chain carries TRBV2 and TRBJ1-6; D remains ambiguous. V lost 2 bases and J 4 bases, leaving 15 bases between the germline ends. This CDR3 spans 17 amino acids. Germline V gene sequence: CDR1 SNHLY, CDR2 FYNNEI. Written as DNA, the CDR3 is TGTGCCAGCAGTGAATACTTCTCGGCCGATTATAATTCACCCCTCCACTTT. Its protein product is CASSEYFSADYNSPLHF. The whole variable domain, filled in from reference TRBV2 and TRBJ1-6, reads EPEVTQTPSHQVTQMGQEVILRCVPISNHLYFYWYRQILGQKVEFLVSFYNNEISEKSEIFDDQFSVERPDGSNFTLKIRSTKLEDSAMYFCASSEYFSADYNSPLHFGNGTRLTVT.

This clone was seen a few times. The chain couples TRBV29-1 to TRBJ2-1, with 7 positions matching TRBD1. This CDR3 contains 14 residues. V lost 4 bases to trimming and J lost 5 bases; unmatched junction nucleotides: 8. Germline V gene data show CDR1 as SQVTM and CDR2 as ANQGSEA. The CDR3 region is CSVGWTGQNNEQFF. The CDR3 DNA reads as TGCAGCGTTGGTTGGACAGGACAAAACAATGAGCAGTTCTTC.

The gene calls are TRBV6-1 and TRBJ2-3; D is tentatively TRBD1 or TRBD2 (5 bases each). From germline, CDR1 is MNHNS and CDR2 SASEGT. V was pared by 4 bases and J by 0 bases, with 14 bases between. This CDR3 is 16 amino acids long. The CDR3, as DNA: TGTGCCAGCAGTGGAAATTGGGGCGGGAGCACAGATACGCAGTATTTT. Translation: CASSGNWGGSTDTQYF.

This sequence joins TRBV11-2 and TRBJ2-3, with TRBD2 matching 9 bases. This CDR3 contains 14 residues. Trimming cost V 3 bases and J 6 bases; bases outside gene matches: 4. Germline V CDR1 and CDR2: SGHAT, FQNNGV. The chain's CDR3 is CASSFPRGGDTQYF. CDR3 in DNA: TGTGCCAGCAGCTTTCCGCGGGGGGGCGATACGCAGTATTTT.

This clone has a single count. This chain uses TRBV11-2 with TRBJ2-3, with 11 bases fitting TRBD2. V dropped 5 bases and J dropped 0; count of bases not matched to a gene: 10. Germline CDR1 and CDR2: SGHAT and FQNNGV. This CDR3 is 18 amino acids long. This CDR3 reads CASSRGLAVKSSTDTQYF. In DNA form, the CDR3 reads TGTGCCAGCAGCCGGGGACTAGCGGTGAAGTCTAGCACAGATACGCAGTATTTT.

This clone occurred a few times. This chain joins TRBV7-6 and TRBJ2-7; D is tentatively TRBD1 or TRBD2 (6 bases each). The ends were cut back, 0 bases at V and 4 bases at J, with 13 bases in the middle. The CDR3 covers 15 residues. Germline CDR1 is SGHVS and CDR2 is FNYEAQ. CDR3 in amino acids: CASSLASGGGYEQYF. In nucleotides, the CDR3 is TGTGCCAGCAGCTTAGCCTCCGGAGGGGGGTACGAGCAGTACTTC.

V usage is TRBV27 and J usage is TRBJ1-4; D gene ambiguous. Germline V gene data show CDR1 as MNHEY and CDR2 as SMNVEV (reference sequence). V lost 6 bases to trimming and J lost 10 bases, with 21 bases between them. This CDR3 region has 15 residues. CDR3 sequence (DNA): TGTGCCAGCAGAAGAAACGGCGAACAGTTTGGAAAACTGTTTTTT. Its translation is CASRRNGEQFGKLFF.

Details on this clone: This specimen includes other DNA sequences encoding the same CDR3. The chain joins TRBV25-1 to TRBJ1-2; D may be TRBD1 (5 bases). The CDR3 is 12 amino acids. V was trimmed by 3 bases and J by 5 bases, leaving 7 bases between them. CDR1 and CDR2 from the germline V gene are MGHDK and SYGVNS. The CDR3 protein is CASSDPGYGYTF. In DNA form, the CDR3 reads TGTGCCAGCAGTGACCCAGGGTATGGCTACACCTTC.

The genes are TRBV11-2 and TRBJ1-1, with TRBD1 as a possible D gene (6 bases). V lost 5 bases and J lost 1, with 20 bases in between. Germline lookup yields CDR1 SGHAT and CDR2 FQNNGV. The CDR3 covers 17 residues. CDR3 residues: CASSPHRAADRNTEAFF. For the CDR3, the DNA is TGTGCCAGCAGCCCTCACAGGGCCGCCGATAGGAACACTGAAGCTTTCTTT.

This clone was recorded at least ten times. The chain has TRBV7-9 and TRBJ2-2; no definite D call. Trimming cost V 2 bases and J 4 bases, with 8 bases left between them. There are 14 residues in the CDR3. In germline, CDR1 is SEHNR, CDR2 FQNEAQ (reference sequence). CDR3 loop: CASSLIGFTGELFF. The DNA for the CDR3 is TGTGCCAGCAGCTTAATCGGGTTCACCGGGGAGCTGTTTTTT.